Listed below are T cell receptor beta chains from one sample, sequenced in a study of CD8+ T cells in alopecia areata. Clones were read by immunoSEQ multiplex PCR, and TCRdb kept only the in-frame ones, dropping some. The data show about 280,000 clones, with roughly 64% seen just once and about 1.7% held by the top ten. Sequenced material: CD4+ T cells sorted from blood, taken at week 24, from a patient treated with tofacitinib. These receptors were taken from a human donor with alopecia areata. Each CDR3 is given with its conserved first and last residue. A D gene is named only where the DNA matches it firmly. The size of a clone is reported for some rows only, either as once, few or many, or as a class for expanded clones.

V	size	J	D	DNA	CDR3
TRBV15	NA	TRBJ1-1	NA	TGTGCCACCAGCAGAGAGGAAGGGTTCGCCACTGAAGCTTTCTTT	CATSREEGFATEAFF
TRBV7-9	few	TRBJ1-6	NA	TGTGCCAGCAGCTCCCCCTCCTATAATTCACCCCTCCACTTT	CASSSPSYNSPLHF
TRBV29-1	NA	TRBJ1-5	NA	TGCAGCGAAGAACAGGTTGGTCAGCCCCAGCATTTT	CSEEQVGQPQHF
TRBV7-2	once	TRBJ1-2	TRBD1	TGTGCCAGCAGCACTCTCAGCGGACAGGCTCCAATGGGTGGCTACACCTTC	CASSTLSGQAPMGGYTF
TRBV29-1	NA	TRBJ1-5	NA	TGCAGCGTTCTAATGGAAGGGGATCAGCCCCAGCATTTT	CSVLMEGDQPQHF
TRBV18	NA	TRBJ2-1	NA	TGTGCCAGCTCTCCCTTATCGGACTCCTACAATGAGCAGTTCTTC	CASSPLSDSYNEQFF
TRBV11-3	NA	TRBJ2-5	TRBD1	TGTGCCAGCAGCCCTACAGGGGACCAAGAGACCCAGTACTTC	CASSPTGDQETQYF
TRBV7-2	NA	TRBJ1-2	NA	TGTGCCAGCAGCTTAGCCGGCGGTTCTAACTATGGCTACACCTTC	CASSLAGGSNYGYTF
TRBV30	NA	TRBJ1-2	NA	TGTGCCTGGAGTGTAGGAGGAAATGGCGGCTACACCTTC	CAWSVGGNGGYTF
TRBV7-8	NA	TRBJ2-7	TRBD1	TGTGCCAGCAGCTTGCGGGACAGGGGTCGCGAGCAGTACTTC	CASSLRDRGREQYF
TRBV5-6	NA	TRBJ2-5	NA	TGTGCCAGCAGCACCAGGGGTGGAGAGACCCAGTACTTC	CASSTRGGETQYF
TRBV10-3	NA	TRBJ2-3	TRBD2	TGTGCCATCAGTGTCGCCGGGGGGGCCCCAGATACGCAGTATTTT	CAISVAGGAPDTQYF
TRBV7-9	NA	TRBJ2-7	NA	TGTGCCAGCAGCTTAGCTTATCAGGGATACGAGCAGTACTTC	CASSLAYQGYEQYF
TRBV4-2	NA	TRBJ2-3	NA	TGTGCCGCGGCGGGGGACAGAAACACAGATACGCAGTATTTT	CAAAGDRNTDTQYF
TRBV29-1	NA	TRBJ2-5	NA	TGCAGCGCCAACAGGGCCCAAGAGACCCAGTACTTC	CSANRAQETQYF
TRBV7-3	NA	TRBJ2-7	TRBD1	TGTGCCAGCAGCTTAGGGCCACAGGGGAGCAAGTACTTC	CASSLGPQGSKYF
TRBV29-1	NA	TRBJ2-3	NA	TGCAGCGTGCGGCGGCGAGATACGCAGTATTTT	CSVRRRDTQYF
TRBV7-9	NA	TRBJ2-1	TRBD2	TGTGCCAGCAGCCCGGGACTAGCGGGGGGAAATGAGCAGTTCTTC	CASSPGLAGGNEQFF
TRBV20-1	once	TRBJ2-5	NA	TGCAGTGGCGGCTGGGGGGAGACCCAGTACTTC	CSGGWGETQYF
TRBV25-1	NA	TRBJ1-2	TRBD1	TGTGCCAGCAGTGTACAGGGGGTTGGGGACTATGGCTACACCTTC	CASSVQGVGDYGYTF
TRBV29-1	NA	TRBJ2-7	NA	TGCAGCGTTGAAGGTGGGGGGCCCTACGAGCAGTACTTC	CSVEGGGPYEQYF
TRBV7-3	NA	TRBJ2-1	NA	TGTGCCAGCAGCTTAAACCCCGTAGCTTTAGACCAGTTCTTC	CASSLNPVALDQFF
TRBV30	NA	TRBJ1-4	TRBD1	TGTGCCTGGAAAAGGGTCGGGACAGTCAGTGAAAAACTGTTTTTT	CAWKRVGTVSEKLFF
TRBV20-1	few	TRBJ2-5	NA	TGCAGTGCGACTAGGGGAGAGACCCAGTACTTC	CSATRGETQYF
TRBV15	NA	TRBJ2-2	NA	TGTGCCACCAGCAGAGATCTGGGGGCCGGGGAGCTGTTTTTT	CATSRDLGAGELFF
TRBV7-9	NA	TRBJ2-1	TRBD2	TGTGCCAGCAGCTCCCTCCTAGCGGGGGTAGATGAGCAGTTCTTC	CASSSLLAGVDEQFF
TRBV7-2	once	TRBJ1-1	TRBD1	TGTGCCAGCAGCCGGGGACAGACGAACACTGAAGCTTTCTTT	CASSRGQTNTEAFF
TRBV29-1	NA	TRBJ2-7	NA	TGCAGCGTTGCAAGTGGACCTCCCGGAAAGCAGTACTTC	CSVASGPPGKQYF
TRBV30	few	TRBJ2-7	TRBD1	TGTGCCTGGAGTGTACTTGGGACAGGGAGCGAGCAGTACTTC	CAWSVLGTGSEQYF
TRBV18	NA	TRBJ2-7	NA	TGTGCCAGCTCACCACCGGTAACAGTCTCCTACGAGCAGTACTTC	CASSPPVTVSYEQYF
TRBV7-9	NA	TRBJ1-4	NA	TGTGCCAGCAGCTTAGCGCGGTGGGGAGAACTGTTTTTT	CASSLARWGELFF
TRBV29-1	NA	TRBJ1-1	NA	TGCAGCGTAAAAGGAATGAACACTGAAGCTTTCTTT	CSVKGMNTEAFF
TRBV7-9	NA	TRBJ1-1	NA	TGTGCCAGCTCCCCCGCGGGGACTGAAGCTTTCTTT	CASSPAGTEAFF
TRBV30	NA	TRBJ1-1	NA	TGTGCCTGGAGTCCCCGGAACACTGAAGCTTTCTTT	CAWSPRNTEAFF
TRBV5-1	once	TRBJ1-6	NA	TGCGCCAGCAGCTGGGTCCTTAATTCACCCCTCCACTTT	CASSWVLNSPLHF
TRBV5-5	NA	TRBJ1-6	TRBD1	TGTGCCAGCAGCTTGGACAGGGACAGGCAAGTGGCCCTCCACTTT	CASSLDRDRQVALHF
TRBV7-2	few	TRBJ2-5	NA	TGTGCCAGCAGTTCGTGGGAGACCCAGTACTTC	CASSSWETQYF
TRBV7-2	NA	TRBJ2-2	NA	TGTGCCAGCAGCTTAGAATACGGGGAGCTGTTTTTT	CASSLEYGELFF
TRBV11-2	NA	TRBJ2-6	TRBD2	TGTGCCACCGCAGGACTAGCAAGAATTGCGGCCAACGTCCTGACTTTC	CATAGLARIAANVLTF
TRBV30	NA	TRBJ1-5	NA	TGTGCCTGGAGTATTAGTCTACTTAGCAATCAGCCCCAGCATTTT	CAWSISLLSNQPQHF
TRBV2	NA	TRBJ1-6	NA	TGTGCCAGCACCGAGGGCAGGGAATCACCCCTCCACTTT	CASTEGRESPLHF
TRBV5-1	many	TRBJ2-2	NA	TGCGCCAGCAGCTTCCGAGTGGCCGGGGAGCTGTTTTTT	CASSFRVAGELFF